The subject of this entry is one TCR beta chain. The data originate from a study of blood T cell repertoires in COVID-19. Trimming cost V 6 bases and J 3 bases, with 8 bases left between them. The CDR3 consists of 12 residues. Clones were read by immunoSEQ multiplex PCR, and TCRdb kept only the in-frame ones, dropping some. The sample includes a few hundred thousand clones, around 86% of them seen just once. The sequence was collected from a man younger than 35 with active or convalescent COVID-19. Sample: peripheral blood. V and J are TRBV12-3 or TRBV12-4 and TRBJ1-2; D is unclear. CDR3 nucleotides: TGTGCCAGCAGGGGAGCGGACTATGGCTACACCTTC. Its protein is CASRGADYGYTF.